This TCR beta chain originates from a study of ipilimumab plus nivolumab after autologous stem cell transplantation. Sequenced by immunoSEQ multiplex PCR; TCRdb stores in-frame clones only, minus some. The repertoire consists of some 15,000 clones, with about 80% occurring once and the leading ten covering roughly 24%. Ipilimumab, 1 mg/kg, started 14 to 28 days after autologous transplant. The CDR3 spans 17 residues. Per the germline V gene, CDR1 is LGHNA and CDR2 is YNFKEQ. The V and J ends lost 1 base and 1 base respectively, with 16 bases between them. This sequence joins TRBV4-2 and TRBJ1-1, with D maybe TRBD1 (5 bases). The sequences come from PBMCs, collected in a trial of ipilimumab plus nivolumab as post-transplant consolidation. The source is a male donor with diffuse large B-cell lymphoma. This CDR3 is CASSQGIPKGTNTEAFF. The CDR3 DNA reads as TGTGCCAGCAGCCAAGGGATCCCAAAAGGGACGAACACTGAAGCTTTCTTT.